Below, 14 T cell receptor beta chains from the same sample are listed, as sequenced in a study of blood T cell repertoires in COVID-19. Sequenced by immunoSEQ multiplex PCR; TCRdb stores in-frame clones only, minus some. The sample includes approximately 210,000 clones, 88% of them seen just once. Sequencing was performed on PBMCs or T cells enriched from blood (not recorded which). The receptors here all came from a woman aged 45 to 65 with acute COVID-19.

The chain couples TRBV4-1 to TRBJ2-1, with TRBD2 matching 11 bases. Germline V gene lookup returns CDR1 MGHRA and CDR2 YSYEKL. Losses at the gene ends were 1 base for V and 6 bases for J; bases not matched to a gene: 8. The CDR3 extends over 17 amino acids. As DNA, the CDR3 is TGCGCCAGCAGCCAAGTGCTAGCGGGAGGTAATGGCAATGAGCAGTTCTTC. Translation: CASSQVLAGGNGNEQFF.

The chain is built from TRBV7-9 and TRBJ1-5; 7 nucleotides line up with TRBD1. V dropped 4 bases and J dropped 6; count of bases not matched to a gene: 6. CDR3 size: 14 residues. Germline V gene sequence: CDR1 SEHNR, CDR2 FQNEAQ (reference sequence). The CDR3 here is CASSSGTVLQPQHF. DNA of the CDR3: TGTGCCAGCAGCTCCGGGACAGTACTTCAGCCCCAGCATTTT.

The chain combines TRBV10-3 with TRBJ1-1; D gene ambiguous. The CDR3 extends over 14 amino acids. Trimming removed 4 bases from V and 3 bases from J, with 12 bases in between. CDR1 and CDR2 from the germline V gene are ENHRY and SYGVKD. The CDR3 sequence: CAISGEQPYTEAFF. For the CDR3, the DNA is TGTGCCATCAGTGGTGAACAGCCCTACACTGAAGCTTTCTTT.

This chain uses TRBV9 with TRBJ2-2; the D is unclear. Trimming cost V 1 base and J 1 base, with 11 bases left between them. CDR3 length: 16 residues. Looked up from germline, CDR1 is SGDLS and CDR2 is YYNGEE. CDR3 region: CASSVRQDRNTGELFF. The CDR3 DNA sequence: TGTGCCAGCAGCGTAAGGCAGGATCGGAACACCGGGGAGCTGTTTTTT. Full variable domain (missing parts from reference TRBV9 and TRBJ2-2): DSGVTQTPKHLITATGQRVTLRCSPRSGDLSVYWYQQSLDQGLQFLIQYYNGEERAKGNILERFSAQQFPDLHSELNLSSLELGDSALYFCASSVRQDRNTGELFFGEGSRLTVL.

This chain joins TRBV12-3 or TRBV12-4 and TRBJ2-1, with D unclear. Trimming stripped 3 bases from V and 7 bases from J, with 10 bases between. The CDR3 loop spans 13 amino acids. The CDR3 DNA is TGTGCCAGCAGTTTTAGGCTAGGTAATGAGCAGTTCTTC. This encodes CASSFRLGNEQFF.

This chain links TRBV11-2 with TRBJ2-7; the match to TRBD1 covers 7 bases. CDR1 and CDR2 (germline): SGHAT, FQNNGV. With 2 bases clipped from V and 0 bases from J, the junction kept 10 bases outside the gene matches. The CDR3 is 17 amino acids. The CDR3 loop reads CASSLKVSGQLSYEQYF. CDR3 in DNA: TGTGCCAGCAGCTTAAAGGTTTCGGGACAGCTCTCCTACGAGCAGTACTTC.

The chain recombines TRBV2 with TRBJ1-5; D might be TRBD1 (6 bases). The germline V and J ends were trimmed by 6 bases and 5 bases, with 17 bases remaining between them. This CDR3 comprises 15 residues. From germline, CDR1 is SNHLY and CDR2 FYNNEI. In DNA, the CDR3 is TGTGCCAGCAGGGGAGTGACAGGAGGTCATCAGCCCCAGCATTTT. Its translation: CASRGVTGGHQPQHF.

The chain is built from TRBV7-2 and TRBJ2-5, with a possible D match to TRBD2 (7 bases). V was cut by 1 base and J by 5 bases, with 20 bases left in between. The CDR3 totals 17 residues. Per the germline V gene, CDR1 is SGHTA and CDR2 is FQGNSA. The CDR3 DNA follows: TGTGCCAGCAGCTTAGGAAGCGGTGGGGGGGCTAGGGAGACCCAGTACTTC. It translates to CASSLGSGGGARETQYF.

This chain joins TRBV7-9 and TRBJ2-3, with 7 nucleotides matching TRBD2. Per germline, CDR1 SEHNR and CDR2 FQNEAQ (reference sequence). V lost 4 bases to trimming and J lost 5 bases; unmatched junction nucleotides: 6. CDR3 size: 14 residues. The CDR3 nucleotides are TGTGCCAGCAGCTCACGGGAGGTAGTAGATACGCAGTATTTT. This translates into CASSSREVVDTQYF. The variable domain in full, with the rest retrieved from reference TRBV7-9 and TRBJ2-3, is DTGVSQNPRHKITKRGQNVTFRCDPISEHNRLYWYRQTLGQGPEFLTYFQNEAQLEKSRLLSDRFSAERPKGSFSTLEIQRTEQGDSAMYLCASSSREVVDTQYFGPGTRLTVL.

The genes are TRBV5-4 and TRBJ1-4, with D possibly matching TRBD1 (6 bases). In germline, CDR1 is SGHNT, CDR2 YYREEE (reference sequence). Trimming left V 4 bases short and J 5 bases short, with 12 bases between. This CDR3 comprises 14 residues. The CDR3 reads CASSRRDTNEKLFF. The CDR3 DNA reads TGTGCCAGCAGCCGACGGGACACAAATGAAAAACTGTTTTTT.

The V and J genes are TRBV2 and TRBJ2-7; 11 nucleotides align to TRBD2. Looked up from germline, CDR1 is SNHLY and CDR2 is FYNNEI. Trimming took 7 bases from V and 1 from J; bases not matched to a gene: 6. The CDR3 spans 15 residues. The CDR3 reads CASIQGLAVSYEQYF. The CDR3 DNA follows: TGTGCCAGCATCCAGGGACTAGCGGTTTCCTACGAGCAGTACTTC.

This clone occurred a few times. This chain connects TRBV28 to TRBJ1-1, with D perhaps matching TRBD1 (6 bases). CDR1 and CDR2 from the germline V gene are MDHEN and SYDVKM. The CDR3 runs 11 residues. V was trimmed by 7 bases and J by 7 bases, leaving 10 bases between them. This CDR3 reads CASIGTFEAFF. The CDR3 DNA sequence: TGTGCCAGCATCGGGACATTTGAAGCTTTCTTT.

The CDR3 DNA reads TGTGCCAGCAGGAGAGGAACTTATGGTTCACCCCTCCACTTT. Its protein product is CASRRGTYGSPLHF. The chain employs TRBV5-6 and TRBJ1-6; D is unresolved. This CDR3 comprises 14 residues. V was pared by 5 bases and J by 9 bases, with 15 bases between. CDR1 is SGHDT, CDR2 YYEEEE, per germline.

The chain is built from TRBV27 and TRBJ2-3; the D is unclear. Germline loops: CDR1 MNHEY, CDR2 SMNVEV (reference sequence). Trimming stripped 6 bases from V and 4 bases from J, with 17 bases between. This CDR3 has 15 amino acids. As DNA, the CDR3 is TGTGCCAGCAGCAGTCCCGCAAGAGGTGCAGATACGCAGTATTTT. Translated, it gives CASSSPARGADTQYF.